This T cell receptor beta chain came from a study of T cell responses to AZD1222 COVID-19 vaccine. Measured with immunoSEQ multiplex PCR; TCRdb has only the in-frame clones, and not every one. The sample lists 50,000 to 70,000 clones, about 91% occurring once. Comment on this clone: No antigen is known for it.

Study conclusions and caveats: Breadth and depth of Spike-specific TCRs rose after two AZD1222 doses. Only a handful of AZD1222 recipients were seropositive at baseline. In the spike-specific TCR repertoire, nearly half reportedly target unmutated variant regions. Donors in the cohort were predominantly white British and more often female, and clonal diversity was possibly underestimated.

Sample: peripheral blood, taken 28 days after the second AZD1222 dose. This receptor was identified in an adult who received the AZD1222 COVID-19 vaccine.

The CDR3 nucleotides are TGTGCCAACCCGGACAGGCCTGGAGATGAAGCTTTCTTT. Protein sequence: CANPDRPGDEAFF. This chain links TRBV6-5 with TRBJ1-1; 7 bases are a match to TRBD1. CDR3 length equals 13 residues. J was trimmed by 7 bases and V by 10 bases; bases with no gene match: 12. Germline values: CDR1 MNHEY, CDR2 SVGAGI.